This TCR beta chain stems from a study of blood T cell repertoires in COVID-19. Study details: Some COVID-19 samples were acute and others convalescent; all came from the United States, Italy and Spain. PBMCs, B-cell-depleted T cells, or T cells provided the cDNA or gDNA that made up the material.

Germline V gives CDR1 SGHAT, CDR2 FQDESV (reference sequence). V lost 2 bases to trimming and J lost 2 bases; unmatched junction nucleotides: 5. This CDR3 comprises 16 residues. This clone was seen once. Original methodology: Amplification with reference gene primers provided the estimates of nucleated cell counts. This table comes from immunoSEQ multiplex PCR, and its TCRdb copy is limited to in-frame clones, with some not included. V, J and clone size derive from that table, while D and trimming were established from the DNA sequence. Here the sample spans about 130,000 clones, more than 75% being singletons.

The chain has TRBV11-1 and TRBJ2-1, with TRBD2 identical over 8 bases. The sample comprised peripheral blood. The sequence derives from a woman aged 60-75 years with acute or convalescent COVID-19. The CDR3 nucleotides are TGTGCCAGCAGCTTATTCCCAGCGGGGGCCTACAATGAGCAGTTCTTC. It encodes CASSLFPAGAYNEQFF.